A selection of T cell receptor beta chains follows, all from one sample in a study of technical replicates of blood from a handful of donors. Clones were sequenced by immunoSEQ multiplex PCR, and TCRdb holds only the in-frame ones, with some missing. In the table there are 75,000 or so clones, about 95% of which are singletons. Sequencing was done on a sample of T cells isolated from PBMCs. Source of these receptors: a human donor in good health. Both conserved end residues are part of each CDR3. The order of the fields is D gene, CDR3 length, clone size, V gene, J gene, CDR3 DNA, CDR3 protein. A D gene is named only where the DNA matches it firmly. The listing skips clone size in some rows; elsewhere it reads once, few, many or a size class.

-	15	-	TRBV9	TRBJ1-6	TGTGCCAGCAGCGTAGACCTATCAAACAATTCACCCCTCCACTTT	CASSVDLSNNSPLHF
-	15	-	TRBV15	TRBJ2-7	TGTGCCACCAGCAGAGATGGGGGCGGGAGCTACGAGCAGTACTTC	CATSRDGGGSYEQYF
-	15	once	TRBV7-9	TRBJ2-5	TGTGCCAGCAGCCAGATTATTACCCTAGAGGAGACCCAGTACTTC	CASSQIITLEETQYF
TRBD1	16	-	TRBV11-2	TRBJ2-3	TGTGCCAGCAGCTTAGCTATAGGACAGGGGACAGATACGCAGTATTTT	CASSLAIGQGTDTQYF
-	16	-	TRBV6-6	TRBJ2-7	TGTGCCAGCAGTTACTCGATTCTCCGAACTAGGGACGAGCAGTACTTC	CASSYSILRTRDEQYF
-	11	-	TRBV7-9	TRBJ2-7	TGTGCCTGGGAGGGGGGTTACGAGCAGTACTTC	CAWEGGYEQYF
-	14	-	TRBV19	TRBJ1-2	TGTGCCAGTAGTACGACAGCCCCCTTAAATGGCTACACCTTC	CASSTTAPLNGYTF
-	15	-	TRBV4-1	TRBJ2-1	TGCGCCAGCAGCCTACAGGGTCCGGTGTACAATGAGCAGTTCTTC	CASSLQGPVYNEQFF
TRBD2	14	-	TRBV7-9	TRBJ2-4	TGTGCCAGCAGCTTCTCTAGCGGGAAAAACATTCAGTACTTC	CASSFSSGKNIQYF
TRBD1	16	-	TRBV4-2	TRBJ2-7	TGTGCCAGCAGCAGACTGACAGGGGGTTTACTAAACGAGCAGTACTTC	CASSRLTGGLLNEQYF
-	16	-	TRBV6-1	TRBJ1-2	TGTGCCAGCAGTGAAGTAACAGGACCAGCTAACTATGGCTACACCTTC	CASSEVTGPANYGYTF
TRBD2	17	-	TRBV7-7	TRBJ2-5	TGTGCCAGCAGCTATTCGGGGGTAGCGGGAGTGGTCGGGACCCAGTACTTC	CASSYSGVAGVVGTQYF
TRBD2	15	-	TRBV14	TRBJ2-1	TGTGCCAGCAGCCACCCTAGCGGGGGGGCTAATGAGCAGTTCTTC	CASSHPSGGANEQFF
-	12	-	TRBV18	TRBJ2-7	TGTGCCAGCTCAGCCGAGGGTTACGAGCAGTACTTC	CASSAEGYEQYF
-	15	-	TRBV5-6	TRBJ2-7	TGTGCCAGCAGGGACCTCAGGGGCGGCCCCTACGAGCAGTACTTC	CASRDLRGGPYEQYF
-	15	few	TRBV29-1	TRBJ2-7	TGCAGCGTTGAAGGGGGAGCGGTGAGCTCCTACGAGCAGTACTTC	CSVEGGAVSSYEQYF
-	12	-	TRBV7-6	TRBJ2-3	TGTGCCAGCAGCTCTAGCACAGATACGCAGTATTTT	CASSSSTDTQYF
-	13	-	TRBV7-9	TRBJ1-5	TGTGCCAGCAGCTTAGCCATCTCCGGGCCCCAGCATTTT	CASSLAISGPQHF
-	14	-	TRBV6-5	TRBJ2-4	TGTGCCAGCAGTTACGCAGAGGAGGCGGACATTCAGTACTTC	CASSYAEEADIQYF
TRBD2	17	-	TRBV11-3	TRBJ2-1	TGTGCCAGCAGCTTAGGGACTAGCGGAGGGGGCTACAATGAGCAGTTCTTC	CASSLGTSGGGYNEQFF
-	14	-	TRBV13	TRBJ1-1	TGTGCCAGCAGCTTAAATAAGCTGAACACTGAAGCTTTCTTT	CASSLNKLNTEAFF
TRBD1	13	once	TRBV10-2	TRBJ2-7	TGCGCCAGCAGACAGGGGAGAGTTGACGAGCAGTACTTC	CASRQGRVDEQYF
TRBD2	14	-	TRBV30	TRBJ2-1	TGTGCCTGGAGTGTAAGCGGGGGTTATGATGAGCAGTTCTTC	CAWSVSGGYDEQFF
-	12	-	TRBV5-1	TRBJ1-2	TGCGCCAGCAGCCTAGACGCCGCTGGCTACACCTTC	CASSLDAAGYTF
-	14	-	TRBV6-5	TRBJ2-7	TGTGCCAGCAGTTACGGGGGGGGGCCCTACGAGCAGTACTTC	CASSYGGGPYEQYF
TRBD1	13	-	TRBV29-1	TRBJ2-2	TGCAGCTGCGAGGGGGCTAGAACCGGGGAGCTGTTTTTT	CSCEGARTGELFF
-	14	once	TRBV27	TRBJ1-1	TGTGCCAGCAGTATCAGGGAAGGTGGCACTGAAGCTTTCTTT	CASSIREGGTEAFF
-	15	-	TRBV9	TRBJ1-5	TGTGCCAGCACTATACGGGCAGGGATATCTCAGCCCCAGCATTTT	CASTIRAGISQPQHF
TRBD2	16	-	TRBV4-1	TRBJ2-7	TGCGCCAGCAGCCAAGCCGAGGCTAGCGGGAGCTACGAGCAGTACTTC	CASSQAEASGSYEQYF
TRBD2	15	-	TRBV2	TRBJ2-1	TGTGCCAGCAGTTTTTCCGGGACTAGCAGGAATGAGCAGTTCTTC	CASSFSGTSRNEQFF
-	15	-	TRBV28	TRBJ2-3	TGTGCCAGCAGGGGCCTAGCTCGGGGATCAGATACGCAGTATTTT	CASRGLARGSDTQYF
-	15	-	TRBV6-5	TRBJ1-1	TGTGCCAGCAGTTGGGGACCAACAGGGAAGGCTGAAGCTTTCTTT	CASSWGPTGKAEAFF
-	14	once	TRBV2	TRBJ2-2	TGTGCCAGCAGCCCCCCGGGAAGCGGCGGGGAGCTGTTTTTT	CASSPPGSGGELFF
TRBD1	15	-	TRBV2	TRBJ1-2	TGTGCCAGCAGCCCGAGACAGGGGGCGCTCTATGGCTACACCTTC	CASSPRQGALYGYTF
-	14	-	TRBV4-2	TRBJ2-7	TGTGCCAGCAGCCCGCGGCTCGGCGGAAACGAGCAGTACTTC	CASSPRLGGNEQYF
TRBD1	15	-	TRBV5-1	TRBJ2-7	TGCGCCAGCAGCCCAGGACAGGGAGTTGGGTACGAGCAGTACTTC	CASSPGQGVGYEQYF
TRBD2	15	-	TRBV27	TRBJ2-1	TGTGCCAGCAGTCCGGGACTAGGTAGTTTTAATGAGCAGTTCTTC	CASSPGLGSFNEQFF
-	14	-	TRBV28	TRBJ1-5	TGTGCCAGCAGTTTGACACAGAGCAATCAGCCCCAGCATTTT	CASSLTQSNQPQHF
-	13	-	TRBV5-6	TRBJ2-7	TGTGCCAGCAGCCGGACAGAATACTACGAGCAGTACTTC	CASSRTEYYEQYF
-	16	-	TRBV28	TRBJ2-2	TGTGCCAGCAGTTTAGTCCTCGGCGGTACGACCGGGGAGCTGTTTTTT	CASSLVLGGTTGELFF
TRBD2	15	-	TRBV2	TRBJ2-7	TGTGCCAGCAGGCTGGGGATGGGACTAGTCCACGAGCAGTACTTC	CASRLGMGLVHEQYF
-	16	-	TRBV5-8	TRBJ2-7	TGTGCCAGCAGCTTCGGGACATCAATTAGACCCTACGAGCAGTACTTC	CASSFGTSIRPYEQYF
TRBD1	17	-	TRBV7-2	TRBJ1-1	TGTGCCAGCAGCGTTTGGTTAGGACAGGGGAGGGGCACTGAAGCTTTCTTT	CASSVWLGQGRGTEAFF
TRBD2	13	few	TRBV11-3	TRBJ2-3	TGTGCCAGCAGCTTAACTAGCGGGGGTACGCAGTATTTT	CASSLTSGGTQYF
-	14	-	TRBV2	TRBJ1-2	TGTGCCAGCAGCACGAGGGGGGGGCGCGATGGCTACACCTTC	CASSTRGGRDGYTF
-	13	-	TRBV30	TRBJ1-5	TGTGCCTGGAGAGCAGGGGGCAATCAGCCCCAGCATTTT	CAWRAGGNQPQHF
TRBD1	14	-	TRBV19	TRBJ1-3	TGTGCCAGTAGTGGGGCAGGGGGCGCAGACACCATATATTTT	CASSGAGGADTIYF
-	13	-	TRBV6-6	TRBJ2-1	TGTGCCAGCAGGTTTATTGGGGCCAATGAGCAGTTCTTC	CASRFIGANEQFF
-	14	-	TRBV9	TRBJ1-1	TGTGCCAGCAGCGTAACAGGGAGGAACACTGAAGCTTTCTTT	CASSVTGRNTEAFF